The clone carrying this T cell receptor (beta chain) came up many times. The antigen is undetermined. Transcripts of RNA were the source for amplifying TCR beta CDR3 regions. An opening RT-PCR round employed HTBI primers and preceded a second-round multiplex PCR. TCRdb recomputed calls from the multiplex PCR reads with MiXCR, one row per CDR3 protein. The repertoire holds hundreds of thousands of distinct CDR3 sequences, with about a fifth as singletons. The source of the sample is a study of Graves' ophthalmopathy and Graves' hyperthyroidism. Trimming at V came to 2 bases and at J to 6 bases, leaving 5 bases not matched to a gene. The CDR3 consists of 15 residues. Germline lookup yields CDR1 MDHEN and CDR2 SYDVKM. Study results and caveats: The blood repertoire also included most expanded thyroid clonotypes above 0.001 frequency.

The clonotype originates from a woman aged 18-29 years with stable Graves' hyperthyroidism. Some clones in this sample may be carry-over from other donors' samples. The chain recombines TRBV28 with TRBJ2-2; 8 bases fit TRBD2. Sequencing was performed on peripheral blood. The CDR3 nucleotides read TGTGCCAGCAGTTTAATAGCGGGAAACCCCGGGGAGCTGTTTTTT. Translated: CASSLIAGNPGELFF.